The T cell receptor (beta chain) under discussion was sequenced for a study of Graves' ophthalmopathy and Graves' hyperthyroidism. Broader study findings: The authors also found most expanded thyroid clonotypes above 0.001 frequency in blood. Forecasting of ophthalmopathy progression by the model achieved around 68% sensitivity and roughly 75% specificity.

Among the hyperthyroidism patients, all were newly diagnosed, aged 18 to 65, with under 2 months' duration. Ineligible for inclusion were patients with other autoimmune diseases, uncontrolled infections, pregnancy or lactation. Amplification from RNA transcripts yielded the TCR beta CDR3 regions. The workflow started with a first-round RT-PCR run with HTBI primers and then moved on to a second-round multiplex PCR. Via MiXCR, TCRdb re-called the multiplex PCR reads, giving one row per CDR3 protein. The sample lists roughly 1.1 million distinct CDR3 sequences, about two fifths occurring once. The V gene's germline CDR1 is SGHRS and CDR2 YFSETQ. This CDR3 has 14 amino acids. Trimming removed 3 bases from V and 0 bases from J, with 10 bases in between. This clonotype was detected ten times or more. Its antigen is not identified.

V and J are TRBV5-1 and TRBJ2-7; D possibly corresponds to TRBD1 (6 bases). Sample: peripheral blood or thyroid tissue (not recorded which). This sequence originates from an adult man with Graves' hyperthyroidism. CDR3 DNA: TGCGCCAGCAGCTACAGACAGGACTCCTACGAGCAGTACTTC. The encoded protein is CASSYRQDSYEQYF.